What follows describes a single T cell receptor beta chain. Germline lookup yields CDR1 LGHDT and CDR2 YNNKEL (reference sequence). CDR3 size: 17 residues. The V and J ends lost 8 bases and 3 bases, in that order; junction bases with no gene match: 8. These data are taken from a study of blood T cell repertoires in COVID-19. About the study: Both acute and convalescent COVID-19 samples were obtained from the United States, Italy and Spain. Sample material is recorded as cDNA or gDNA derived from T cells, B-cell-depleted T cells, or PBMCs.

In the study's own analysis: Nucleated cell counts were estimated from reference gene primer amplification. Using immunoSEQ multiplex PCR, the repertoire was profiled, and TCRdb retains in-frame clones only, with some absent. The D gene and trimming were derived from the DNA, and the V and J assignments and clone size from that table. The table shows approximately 130,000 clones, with around three quarters occurring only once. V gene TRBV3-1 (or the pseudogene TRBV3-2) combines with J gene TRBJ2-2; 14 bases are shared with TRBD2. Input material: peripheral blood. This clonotype originated in a human donor in a cohort sampled during active COVID-19. The CDR3: CASQRSTSGGDTGELFF. CDR3 in DNA: TGTGCCAGCCAACGGTCGACTAGCGGGGGGGACACCGGGGAGCTGTTTTTT.